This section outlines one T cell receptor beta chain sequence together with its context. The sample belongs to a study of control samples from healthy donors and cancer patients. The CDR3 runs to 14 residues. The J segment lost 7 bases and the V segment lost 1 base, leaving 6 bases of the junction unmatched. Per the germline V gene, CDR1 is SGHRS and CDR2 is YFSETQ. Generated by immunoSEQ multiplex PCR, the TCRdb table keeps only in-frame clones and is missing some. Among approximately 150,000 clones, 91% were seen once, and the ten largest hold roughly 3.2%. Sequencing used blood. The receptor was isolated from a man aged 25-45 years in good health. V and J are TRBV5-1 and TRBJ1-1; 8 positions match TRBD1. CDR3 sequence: CASSLTQGAIEAFF. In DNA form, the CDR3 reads TGCGCCAGCAGCTTGACGCAGGGGGCAATTGAAGCTTTCTTT.